A single sample is the source of the 6 T cell receptor beta chains below, sequenced in a study of identical twins (dated by TCRdb to the mid-2010s). The library was produced with 5' RACE. The instrument was an Illumina HiSeq 2000. Using fastp trimming at Q25 and MiXCR clonotype assembly, TCRdb reanalyzed the public sequencing data and kept in-frame beta chains. Rows merge per CDR3 protein into single entries with the most common DNA and genes. The table for this sample lists 200,000 to 300,000 distinct CDR3 sequences; under 12% of them were counted only once. Of the sample, 10% is held by the ten largest clones. Sample: memory T cells sorted from blood. The meaning of the sample's cell subset or site label: CD45RO+ enriched T cells. The receptors were sampled from a man aged 45-65 years in good health.

This clonotype was seen a handful of times. The V and J genes are TRBV4-2 and TRBJ2-1, with TRBD2 identical over 7 bases. The CDR3 consists of 20 residues. V shed 5 bases, J shed 1 base, and the junction held 20 bases outside the gene matches. Germline V gene data show CDR1 as LGHNA and CDR2 as YNFKEQ. The CDR3 here is CASSKLDGGAGGSSYNEQFF. CDR3 bases: TGTGCCAGCAGCAAACTTGACGGGGGAGCCGGCGGGAGTTCCTACAATGAGCAGTTCTTC.

The genes are TRBV28 and TRBJ2-1; a possible D gene is TRBD2 (5 bases). Trimming removed 10 bases from V and 5 bases from J, with 15 bases in between. Germline CDR1 MDHEN, CDR2 SYDVKM. The CDR3 covers 13 residues. The CDR3: CATQLRANNEQFF. In DNA, the CDR3 is TGTGCCACCCAATTGCGGGCCAACAATGAGCAGTTCTTC.

In its sample, this clonotype was seen a few times. This chain joins TRBV9 and TRBJ2-5, with a possible D match to TRBD2 (6 bases). V dropped 0 bases and J dropped 1 base, with 13 bases sitting between them. This CDR3 has 16 amino acids. Germline V gene sequence: CDR1 SGDLS, CDR2 YYNGEE. The CDR3 protein is CASSVEPAGGQETQYF. CDR3 coding DNA: TGTGCCAGCAGCGTAGAGCCAGCCGGGGGCCAAGAGACCCAGTACTTC.

A note on this clonotype: Mismatch with germline at one junction end may stem from a read error. This chain links TRBV28 with TRBJ1-3; D not certain. The CDR3 runs 20 residues. Germline loops: CDR1 MDHEN, CDR2 SYDVKM. This chain's CDR3 is CASSFGRSSGRSTSGNPIYF. CDR3 in DNA: TGTGCCAGCAGTTTCGGTCGGAGCAGTGGCAGGTCAACCTCTGGAAACCCCATATATTTT.

This clonotype was counted a few times. The rearrangement joins TRBV7-2 to TRBJ2-1, with 11 bases that match TRBD2. The CDR3 is 15 residues long. Trimming removed 3 bases from V and 6 bases from J; junction bases left unmatched: 4. From germline, CDR1 is SGHTA and CDR2 FQGNSA. CDR3 DNA sequence: TGTGCCAGCAGCTTTAATAGCGGGAGGGGCAATGAGCAGTTCTTC. It yields the protein CASSFNSGRGNEQFF.

This clonotype appeared many times. This sequence joins TRBV7-9 and TRBJ1-2, with 10 bases that match TRBD1. Germline CDR1 SEHNR, CDR2 FQNEAQ (reference sequence). This CDR3 has 14 amino acids. The ends lost 4 bases at V and 3 bases at J; junction bases unmatched: 2. CDR3 loop: CASSYGQGDYGYTF. The CDR3, as DNA: TGTGCCAGCAGCTACGGACAGGGGGACTATGGCTACACCTTC. The whole variable domain, remainder taken from reference TRBV7-9 and TRBJ1-2, is DTGVSQNPRHKITKRGQNVTFRCDPISEHNRLYWYRQTLGQGPEFLTYFQNEAQLEKSRLLSDRFSAERPKGSFSTLEIQRTEQGDSAMYLCASSYGQGDYGYTFGSGTRLTVV.